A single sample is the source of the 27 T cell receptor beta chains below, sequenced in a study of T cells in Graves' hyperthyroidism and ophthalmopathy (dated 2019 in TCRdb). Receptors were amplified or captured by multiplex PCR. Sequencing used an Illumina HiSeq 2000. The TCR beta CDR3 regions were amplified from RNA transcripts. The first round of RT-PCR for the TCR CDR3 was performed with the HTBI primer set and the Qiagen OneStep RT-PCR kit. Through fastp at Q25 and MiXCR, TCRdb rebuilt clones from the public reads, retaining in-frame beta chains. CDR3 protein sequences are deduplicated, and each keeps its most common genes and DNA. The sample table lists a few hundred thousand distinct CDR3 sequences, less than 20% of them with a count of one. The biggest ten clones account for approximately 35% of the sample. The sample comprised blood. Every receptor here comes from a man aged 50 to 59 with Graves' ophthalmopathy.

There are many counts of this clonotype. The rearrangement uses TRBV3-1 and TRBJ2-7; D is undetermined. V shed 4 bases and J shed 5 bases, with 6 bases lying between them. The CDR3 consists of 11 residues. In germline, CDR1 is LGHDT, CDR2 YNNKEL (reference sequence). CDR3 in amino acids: CASSRSDEQYF. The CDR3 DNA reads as TGTGCCAGCAGCCGTTCAGACGAGCAGTACTTC.

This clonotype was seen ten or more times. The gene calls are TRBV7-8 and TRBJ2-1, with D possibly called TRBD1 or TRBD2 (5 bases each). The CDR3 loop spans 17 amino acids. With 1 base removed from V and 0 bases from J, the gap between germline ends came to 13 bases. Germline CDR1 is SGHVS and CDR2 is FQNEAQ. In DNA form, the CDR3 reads TGTGCCAGCAGCTTAGGTTCGGGACCAAGCTCCTACAATGAGCAGTTCTTC. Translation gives CASSLGSGPSSYNEQFF.

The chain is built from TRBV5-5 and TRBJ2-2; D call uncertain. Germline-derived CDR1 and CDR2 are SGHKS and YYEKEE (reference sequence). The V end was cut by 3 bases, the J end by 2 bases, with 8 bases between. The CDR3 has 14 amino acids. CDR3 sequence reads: CASSSPSNTGELFF. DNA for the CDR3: TGTGCCAGCAGCTCCCCTAGTAACACCGGGGAGCTGTTTTTT.

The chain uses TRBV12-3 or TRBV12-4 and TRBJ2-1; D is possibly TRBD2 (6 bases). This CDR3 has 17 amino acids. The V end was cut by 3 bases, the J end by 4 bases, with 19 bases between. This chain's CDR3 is CASSLGLTGVSYNEQFF. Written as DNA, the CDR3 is TGTGCCAGCAGTTTGGGGTTGACGGGAGTCTCATACAATGAGCAGTTCTTC.

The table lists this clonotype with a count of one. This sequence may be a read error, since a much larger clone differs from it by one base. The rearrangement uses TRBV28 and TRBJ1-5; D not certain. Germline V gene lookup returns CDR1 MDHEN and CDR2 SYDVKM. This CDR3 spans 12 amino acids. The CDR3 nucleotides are TGTGCCAGCAGTACCGGTTGGCAGCCCCGGCATTTT. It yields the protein CASSTGWQPRHF.

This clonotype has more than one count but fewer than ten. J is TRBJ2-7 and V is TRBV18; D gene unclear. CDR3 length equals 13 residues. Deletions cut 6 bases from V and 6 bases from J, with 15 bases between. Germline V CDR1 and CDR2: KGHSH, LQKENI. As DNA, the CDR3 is TGTGCCAGCTCGTCGGGCCCGCTGGTCGAGCAGTACTTC. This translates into CASSSGPLVEQYF.

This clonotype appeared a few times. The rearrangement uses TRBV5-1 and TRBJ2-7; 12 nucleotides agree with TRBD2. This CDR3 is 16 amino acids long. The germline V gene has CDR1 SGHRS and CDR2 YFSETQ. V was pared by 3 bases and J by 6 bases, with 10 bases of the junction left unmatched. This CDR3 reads CASSSLAGGVVGEQYF. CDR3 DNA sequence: TGCGCCAGCAGCTCCCTAGCGGGAGGGGTAGTTGGCGAGCAGTACTTC.

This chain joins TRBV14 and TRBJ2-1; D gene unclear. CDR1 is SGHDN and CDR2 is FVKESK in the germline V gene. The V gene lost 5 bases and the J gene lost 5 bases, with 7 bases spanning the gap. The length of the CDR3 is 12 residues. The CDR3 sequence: CASSFSNNEQFF. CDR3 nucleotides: TGTGCCAGCAGCTTTTCCAACAATGAGCAGTTCTTC.

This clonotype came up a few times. The CDR3 loop reads CASSYAEGDYNEQFF. CDR3 DNA: TGTGCCAGCAGTTATGCCGAGGGGGACTACAATGAGCAGTTCTTC. The rearrangement uses TRBV6-5 and TRBJ2-1; D is perhaps TRBD1 (6 bases). The CDR3 is made up of 15 amino acids. Trimming removed 3 bases at V and 3 bases at J, with 12 bases between. CDR1 is MNHEY and CDR2 is SVGAGI in the germline V gene.

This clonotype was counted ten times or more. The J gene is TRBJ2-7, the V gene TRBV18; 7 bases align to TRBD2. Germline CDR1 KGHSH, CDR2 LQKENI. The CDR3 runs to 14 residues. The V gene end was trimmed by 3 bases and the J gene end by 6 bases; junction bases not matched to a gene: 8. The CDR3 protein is CASSPPSGGREQYF. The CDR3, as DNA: TGTGCCAGCTCACCTCCTTCGGGGGGTCGCGAGCAGTACTTC.

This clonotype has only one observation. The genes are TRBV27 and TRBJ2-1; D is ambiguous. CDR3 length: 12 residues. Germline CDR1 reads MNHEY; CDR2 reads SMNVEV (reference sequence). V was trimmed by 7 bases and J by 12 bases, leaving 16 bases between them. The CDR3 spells CASISSGSAQFF. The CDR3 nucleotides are TGTGCCAGCATCAGTTCCGGTAGTGCGCAGTTCTTC.

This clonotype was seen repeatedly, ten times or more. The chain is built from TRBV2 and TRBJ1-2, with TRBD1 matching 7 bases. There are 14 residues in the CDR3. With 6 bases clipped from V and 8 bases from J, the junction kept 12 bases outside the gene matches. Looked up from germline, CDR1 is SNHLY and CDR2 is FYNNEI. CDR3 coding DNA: TGTGCCAGCAGCCTCCCGACAGGGAGGGAAGGCTACACCTTC. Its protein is CASSLPTGREGYTF.

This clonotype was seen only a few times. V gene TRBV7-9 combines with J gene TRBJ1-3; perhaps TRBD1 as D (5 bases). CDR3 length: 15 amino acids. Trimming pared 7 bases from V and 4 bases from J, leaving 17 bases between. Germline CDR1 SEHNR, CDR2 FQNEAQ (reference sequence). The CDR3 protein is CASTLLGGKGNTIYF. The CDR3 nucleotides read TGTGCCAGCACCTTGCTGGGGGGAAAGGGAAACACCATATATTTT.

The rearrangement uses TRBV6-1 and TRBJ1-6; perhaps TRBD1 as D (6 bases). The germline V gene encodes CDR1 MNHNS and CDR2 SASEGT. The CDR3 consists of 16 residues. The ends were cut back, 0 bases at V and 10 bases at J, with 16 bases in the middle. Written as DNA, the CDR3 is TGTGCCAGCAGTGAAGCGGGGGTCAGGGGTGGCTCACCCCTCCACTTT. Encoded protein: CASSEAGVRGGSPLHF.

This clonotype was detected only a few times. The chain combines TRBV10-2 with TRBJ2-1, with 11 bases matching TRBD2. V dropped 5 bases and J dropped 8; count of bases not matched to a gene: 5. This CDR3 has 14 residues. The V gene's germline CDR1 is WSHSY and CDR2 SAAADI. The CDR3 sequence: CASSKLAGVDEQFF. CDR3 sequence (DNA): TGCGCCAGCAGTAAACTAGCGGGAGTCGATGAGCAGTTCTTC.

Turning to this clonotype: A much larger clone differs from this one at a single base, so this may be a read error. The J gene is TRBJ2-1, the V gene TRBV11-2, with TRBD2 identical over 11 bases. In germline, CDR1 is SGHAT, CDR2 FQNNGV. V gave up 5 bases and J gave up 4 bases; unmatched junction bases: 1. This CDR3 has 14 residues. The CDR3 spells CASSRLAGYNEQFF. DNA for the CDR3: TGTGCCAGCAGCAGACTAGCGGGGTACAATGAGCAGTTCTTC.

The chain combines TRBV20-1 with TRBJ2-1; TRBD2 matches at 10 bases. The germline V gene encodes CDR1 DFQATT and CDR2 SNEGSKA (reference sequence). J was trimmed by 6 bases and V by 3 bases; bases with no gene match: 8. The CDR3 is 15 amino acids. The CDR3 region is CSASASLAGANEQFF. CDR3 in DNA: TGCAGTGCTAGCGCCTCTCTAGCGGGAGCCAATGAGCAGTTCTTC.

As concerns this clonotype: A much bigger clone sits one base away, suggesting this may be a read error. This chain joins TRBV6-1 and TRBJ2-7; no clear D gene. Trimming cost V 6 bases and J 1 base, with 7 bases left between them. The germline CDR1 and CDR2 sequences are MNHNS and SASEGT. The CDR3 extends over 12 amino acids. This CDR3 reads CASSPLSYEQYF. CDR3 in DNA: TGTGCCAGCAGCCCTCTTTCCTACGAGCAGTACTTC.

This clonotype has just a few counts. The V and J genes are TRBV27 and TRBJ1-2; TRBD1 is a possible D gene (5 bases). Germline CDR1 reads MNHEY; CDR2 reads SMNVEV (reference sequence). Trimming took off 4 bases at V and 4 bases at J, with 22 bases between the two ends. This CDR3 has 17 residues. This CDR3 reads CASSSQKIRDRTYGYTF. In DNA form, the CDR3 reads TGTGCCAGCAGTTCCCAAAAAATACGGGACCGGACCTATGGCTACACCTTC.

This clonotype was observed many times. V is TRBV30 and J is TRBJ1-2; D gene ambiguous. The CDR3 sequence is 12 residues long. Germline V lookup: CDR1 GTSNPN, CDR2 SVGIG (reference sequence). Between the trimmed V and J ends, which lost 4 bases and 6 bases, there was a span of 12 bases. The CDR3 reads CAWTRAGHGYTF. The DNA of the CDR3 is TGTGCCTGGACAAGGGCAGGACATGGCTACACCTTC.

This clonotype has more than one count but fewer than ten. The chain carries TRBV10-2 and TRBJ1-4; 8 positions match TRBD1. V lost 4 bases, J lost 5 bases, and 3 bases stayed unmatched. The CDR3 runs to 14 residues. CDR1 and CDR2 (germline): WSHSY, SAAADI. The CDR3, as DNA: TGCGCCAGCAGTGGCCGGGACAGGAATGAAAAACTGTTTTTT. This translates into CASSGRDRNEKLFF.

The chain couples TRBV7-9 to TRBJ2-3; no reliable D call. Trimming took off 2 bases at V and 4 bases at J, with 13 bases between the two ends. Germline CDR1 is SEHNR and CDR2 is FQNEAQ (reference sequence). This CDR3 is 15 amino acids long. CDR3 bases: TGTGCCAGCAGCTTACGGTCGGCTGCCTCAGATACGCAGTATTTT. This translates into CASSLRSAASDTQYF.

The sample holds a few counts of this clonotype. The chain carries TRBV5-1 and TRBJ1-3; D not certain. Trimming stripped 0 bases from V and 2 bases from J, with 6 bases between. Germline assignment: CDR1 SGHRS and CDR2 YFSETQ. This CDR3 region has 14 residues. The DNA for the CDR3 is TGCGCCAGCAGCTTGGGAACTACTGGAAACACCATATATTTT. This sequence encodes CASSLGTTGNTIYF.

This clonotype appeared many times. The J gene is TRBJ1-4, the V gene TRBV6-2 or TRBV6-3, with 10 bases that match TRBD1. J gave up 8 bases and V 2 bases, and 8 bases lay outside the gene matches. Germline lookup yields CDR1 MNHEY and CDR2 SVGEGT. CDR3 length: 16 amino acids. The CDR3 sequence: CASSYRDRGIGEKLFF. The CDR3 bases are TGTGCCAGCAGTTACCGGGACAGGGGAATAGGAGAAAAACTGTTTTTT.

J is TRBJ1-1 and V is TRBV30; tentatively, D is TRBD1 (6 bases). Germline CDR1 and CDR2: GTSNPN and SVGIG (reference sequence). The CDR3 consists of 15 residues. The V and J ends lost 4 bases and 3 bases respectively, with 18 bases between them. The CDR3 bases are TGTGCCTGGACCGACAGGACAAGGCCAGACACTGAAGCTTTCTTT. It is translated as CAWTDRTRPDTEAFF.

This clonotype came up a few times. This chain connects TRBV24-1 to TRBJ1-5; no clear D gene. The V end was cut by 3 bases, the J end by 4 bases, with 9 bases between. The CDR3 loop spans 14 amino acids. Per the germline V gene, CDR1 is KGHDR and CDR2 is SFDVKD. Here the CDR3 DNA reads TGTGCCACCAGTGATCCGAGGCTAAATCAGCCCCAGCATTTT. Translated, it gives CATSDPRLNQPQHF.

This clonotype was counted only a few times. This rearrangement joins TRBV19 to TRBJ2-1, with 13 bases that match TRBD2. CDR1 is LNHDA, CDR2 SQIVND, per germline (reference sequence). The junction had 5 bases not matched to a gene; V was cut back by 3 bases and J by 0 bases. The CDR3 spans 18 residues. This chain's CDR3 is CASSITGTSGTSYNEQFF. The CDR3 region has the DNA TGTGCCAGTAGTATCACCGGGACTAGCGGGACCTCCTACAATGAGCAGTTCTTC.